This TCR beta chain was observed in a study of T-cell memory formation after mild COVID-19 (dated by TCRdb to the early 2020s). For context, the study as a whole: TCR sequence clusters from the two donors were found to be largely donor specific. In a couple of donors, T-cell clones that expanded and contracted after mild COVID-19 were followed by sequencing TCRalpha and TCRbeta repertoires longitudinally. The cohort comprised two young, previously healthy adult volunteers, one female and one male. Points the paper makes about the study in general: Some responding clones were detected in pre-infection memory, which suggested that pre-existing cross-reactive memory T cells had joined the SARS-CoV-2 response. SARS-CoV-2 specificity was not confirmed for the second-wave clones peaking on day 37. From day 15 to 85, contracting clones showed balanced CD4/CD8 phenotypes, whereas a second wave of clones that expanded from day 15 to 37 leaned towards CD4+. Contracting CD4+ clones appeared mostly in the CM and EM memory subsets, whereas CD8+ clones were enriched in EMRA. Only a couple of mild cases were covered by the study, and larger cohorts that include severe cases with pre-infection samples were considered necessary.

PBMCs were isolated by Ficoll-Paque density gradient centrifugation. V loses 1 base of germline sequence and J loses 4 bases, and the interval between the two ends is 16 bases. There are 16 amino acids in the CDR3, from cysteine to phenylalanine inclusive. Here the CDR3 DNA is all that survives: 48 bases in frame from base 1. In the germline V gene (reference sequence), CDR1 corresponds to SEHNR and CDR2 to FQNEAQ. TCRdb shows the sequencer as Illumina NovaSeq 6000. TCRalpha and TCRbeta cDNA libraries were constructed by 5'RACE with constant-segment primers, with sample barcodes and unique molecular identifiers being introduced. RNA was extracted from every sample with Trizol reagent. Library amplification was performed in two PCR steps, and a second sample barcode and Illumina TruSeq adapters were introduced in the second step. The libraries were sequenced on an Illumina NovaSeq using 2 x 150 bp paired-end reads. The published analysis was carried out like this. With migec v1.2.7, reads were demultiplexed and then collapsed into UMI-guided consensus sequences. Using mixcr v2.1.11, UMI consensuses were aligned to TRA and TRB V and J templates and then assembled into clonotypes. A clonotype was counted as expanded or contracted only if both edgeR and NoisET called the change significant, with noise models trained on biological replicates. For edgeR calls, the thresholds were a false discovery rate-adjusted p below 0.01 and a log2 fold-change of 1. PCA with hierarchical clustering of max-normalized trajectories of the 1000 most abundant clonotypes was used as exploratory dynamics analysis. Separately sequenced CD4+ and CD8+ repertoires were used to assign a CD4 or CD8 phenotype to each responding clone. Using fastp at Q25 and MiXCR, TCRdb reprocessed the public reads and kept productive beta chains. Rows merge per CDR3 protein into single entries with the most common DNA and genes. The V and J calls, along with clone size, are taken from TCRdb and not from the paper's own processing. This sample holds about 350,000 distinct CDR3 sequences; roughly an eighth were observed only once. The ten largest clones represent about a fifth of the sample.

In this sample, this clonotype turned up many times. Its antigen has not been determined. No base quality information exists; no much larger clone differs at one position. The receptor was derived from a man between 18 and 29 years old who had mild COVID-19 (a few samples of this study predate the infection). The sample titles of this study are shuffled in the database, so cell type and time point are left out; the donor was told from shared clones. Recombination joined TRBV7-9 with TRBJ1-1; the D gene assignment is ambiguous. The source material was PBMCs or a T cell subset sorted from them (not recorded which). CDR3 reads: CASSLEGWYGGTEAFF. The bases read TGTGCCAGCAGCTTAGAAGGGTGGTACGGCGGCACTGAAGCTTTCTTT.